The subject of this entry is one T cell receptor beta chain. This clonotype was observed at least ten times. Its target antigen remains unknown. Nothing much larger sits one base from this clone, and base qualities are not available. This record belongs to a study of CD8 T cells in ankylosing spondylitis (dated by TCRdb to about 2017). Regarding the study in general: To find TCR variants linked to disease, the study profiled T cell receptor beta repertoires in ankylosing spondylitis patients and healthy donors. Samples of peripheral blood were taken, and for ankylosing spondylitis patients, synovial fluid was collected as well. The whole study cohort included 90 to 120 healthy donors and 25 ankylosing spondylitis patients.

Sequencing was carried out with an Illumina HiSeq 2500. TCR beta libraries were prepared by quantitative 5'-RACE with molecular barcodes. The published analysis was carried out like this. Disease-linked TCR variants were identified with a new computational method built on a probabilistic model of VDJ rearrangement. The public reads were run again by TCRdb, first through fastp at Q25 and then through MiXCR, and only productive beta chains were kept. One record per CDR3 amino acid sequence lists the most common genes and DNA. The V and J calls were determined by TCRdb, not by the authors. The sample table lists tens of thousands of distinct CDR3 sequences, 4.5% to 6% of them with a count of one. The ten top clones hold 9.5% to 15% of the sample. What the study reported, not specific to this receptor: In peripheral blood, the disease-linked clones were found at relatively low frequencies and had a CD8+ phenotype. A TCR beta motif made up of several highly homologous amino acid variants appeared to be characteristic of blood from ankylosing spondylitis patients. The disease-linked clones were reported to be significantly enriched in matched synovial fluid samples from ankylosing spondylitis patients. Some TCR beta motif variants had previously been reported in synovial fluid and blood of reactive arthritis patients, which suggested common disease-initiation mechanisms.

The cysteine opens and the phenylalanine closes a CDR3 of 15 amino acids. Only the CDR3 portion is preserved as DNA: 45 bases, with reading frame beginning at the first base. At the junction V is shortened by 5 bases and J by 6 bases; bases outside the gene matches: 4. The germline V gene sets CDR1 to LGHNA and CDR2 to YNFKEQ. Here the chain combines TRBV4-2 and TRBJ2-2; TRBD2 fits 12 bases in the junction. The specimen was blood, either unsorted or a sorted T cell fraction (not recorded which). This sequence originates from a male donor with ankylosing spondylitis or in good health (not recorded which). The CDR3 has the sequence CASSSLAGGPGELFF. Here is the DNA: TGTGCCAGCAGCTCTCTAGCGGGAGGGCCCGGGGAGCTGTTTTTT.